A selection of T cell receptor beta chains follows, all from one sample in a study of shared clonotypes between healthy human individuals. Sequencing used immunoSEQ multiplex PCR; TCRdb keeps in-frame clones, though not all of them. The sample consists of some 530,000 clones, approximately 81% of them appearing once. What was sequenced was PBMCs. These receptors all come from a woman between 35 and 50 years old in good health. Some clones in this sample may be carry-over from other donors' samples. Each CDR3 is given with its conserved first and last residue. A D gene is named only where the DNA matches it firmly. Clone size is not always given. Where it is, it says once, few, many or a class for expanded clones.

J,size,V,D,CDR3,DNA
TRBJ2-6,-,TRBV28,TRBD1,CASSSSTGGFGANVLTF,TGTGCCAGCAGTTCCTCGACAGGGGGCTTTGGGGCCAACGTCCTGACTTTC
TRBJ1-1,-,TRBV7-2,-,CASSLDVSMNTEAFF,TGTGCCAGCAGCTTAGACGTCAGCATGAACACTGAAGCTTTCTTT
TRBJ1-1,many,TRBV11-2,-,CASSLVGRWDTEMNTEAFF,TGTGCCAGCAGCTTAGTGGGTCGGTGGGATACAGAGATGAACACTGAAGCTTTCTTT
TRBJ2-2,-,TRBV27,TRBD1,CASGETGVGGELFF,TGTGCCAGCGGCGAGACAGGGGTGGGGGGGGAGCTGTTTTTT
TRBJ2-3,-,TRBV9,TRBD2,CASSGGLAVTDTQYF,TGTGCCAGCAGCGGAGGACTAGCGGTAACAGATACGCAGTATTTT
TRBJ1-1,-,TRBV7-9,-,CASTDRRVMNTEAFF,TGTGCCAGCACCGACCGGAGAGTTATGAACACTGAAGCTTTCTTT
TRBJ2-7,-,TRBV28,-,CASSTASTGYSNEQYF,TGTGCCAGCAGTACGGCCTCAACAGGGTATTCGAACGAGCAGTACTTC
TRBJ1-1,-,TRBV10-3,TRBD1,CAISGRGLNTEAFF,TGTGCCATCAGTGGCAGGGGGCTCAACACTGAAGCTTTCTTT
TRBJ2-7,-,TRBV15,TRBD2,CATSRVIAGGDEQYF,TGTGCCACCAGCAGAGTAATAGCGGGAGGTGACGAGCAGTACTTC
TRBJ1-1,-,TRBV7-2,-,CASSLRGSKGTEAFF,TGTGCCAGCAGCTTAAGGGGATCGAAGGGAACTGAAGCTTTCTTT
TRBJ1-3,-,TRBV5-1,-,CASSLEAPDSGNTIYF,TGCGCCAGCAGCTTGGAAGCCCCAGACTCTGGAAACACCATATATTTT
TRBJ2-1,-,TRBV19,-,CASSLRQSYNEQFF,TGTGCCAGTAGTCTGAGACAGTCTTACAATGAGCAGTTCTTC
TRBJ2-5,-,TRBV14,-,CASSLYSGHETQYF,TGTGCCAGCAGCCTTTACTCAGGGCACGAGACCCAGTACTTC
TRBJ2-1,-,TRBV6-6,TRBD2,CASSSRLAWNEQFF,TGTGCCAGCAGCTCGAGACTAGCGTGGAATGAGCAGTTCTTC
TRBJ2-1,-,TRBV28,TRBD1,CASYTGQTNEQFF,TGTGCCAGCTATACGGGACAGACCAATGAGCAGTTCTTC
TRBJ2-7,-,TRBV18,-,CASSPYRDPYGQYF,TGTGCCAGCTCACCGTACAGGGACCCCTACGGGCAGTACTTC
TRBJ2-5,once,TRBV30,TRBD1,CAWSVWDSQETQYF,TGTGCCTGGAGTGTATGGGACAGCCAAGAGACCCAGTACTTC
TRBJ2-2,-,TRBV2,-,CASSEFEWTNTGELFF,TGTGCCAGCAGTGAATTCGAATGGACGAACACCGGGGAGCTGTTTTTT
TRBJ1-1,-,TRBV7-9,-,CASSNRQHAEAFF,TGTGCCAGCAGCAACCGGCAGCACGCTGAAGCTTTCTTT
TRBJ2-7,-,TRBV7-6,TRBD2,CASSLGPREFAYEQYF,TGTGCCAGCAGCCTAGGCCCGCGGGAGTTTGCCTACGAGCAGTACTTC
TRBJ2-7,many,TRBV7-8,-,CASSLESGEAYEQYF,TGTGCCAGCAGCTTAGAATCAGGAGAGGCCTACGAGCAGTACTTC
TRBJ1-5,-,TRBV4-2,TRBD1,CASSQVGDSFQPQHF,TGTGCCAGCAGCCAAGTTGGGGACAGTTTTCAGCCCCAGCATTTT
TRBJ1-4,many,TRBV15,-,CATSRDSFNEKLFF,TGTGCCACCAGCAGAGATTCCTTTAATGAAAAACTGTTTTTT
TRBJ2-7,-,TRBV28,-,CASSSPFYEQYF,TGTGCCAGCAGTTCCCCCTTCTACGAGCAGTACTTC
TRBJ1-2,-,TRBV6-1,-,CASSEAHRDYGYTF,TGTGCCAGCAGTGAAGCGCACAGGGACTATGGCTACACCTTC
TRBJ1-2,-,TRBV4-2,-,CASSLWTSGYTF,TGTGCCAGCAGCCTATGGACGTCGGGCTACACCTTC
TRBJ2-7,-,TRBV29-1,TRBD2,CSVGGTSGRATQYF,TGCAGCGTTGGAGGGACTAGCGGGAGGGCCACGCAGTACTTC
TRBJ2-1,-,TRBV27,-,CASNGGGVISGQFF,TGTGCCAGCAACGGAGGGGGGGTTATTAGTGGGCAGTTCTTC
TRBJ2-7,-,TRBV7-9,TRBD2,CASSFSGTRAYEQYF,TGTGCCAGCAGCTTCTCCGGGACTAGGGCCTACGAGCAGTACTTC
TRBJ1-4,many,TRBV2,-,CASSPRSGFNEKLFF,TGTGCCAGCAGTCCCAGATCAGGTTTCAATGAAAAACTGTTTTTT
TRBJ2-2,-,TRBV18,-,CASSPGRNTGELFF,TGTGCCAGCTCACCAGGCAGGAACACCGGGGAGCTGTTTTTT
TRBJ2-2,many,TRBV30,-,CAWSWDTGELFF,TGTGCCTGGTCGTGGGACACCGGGGAGCTGTTTTTT
TRBJ1-2,-,TRBV7-8,TRBD1,CASSLAGQGHGYTF,TGTGCCAGCAGCTTAGCGGGACAGGGCCATGGCTACACCTTC
TRBJ2-3,once,TRBV30,-,CAWSGDPYTDTQYF,TGTGCCTGGAGTGGAGACCCATATACAGATACGCAGTATTTT
TRBJ2-1,-,TRBV5-1,TRBD2,CASSSRGSGRAPSDNEQFF,TGCGCCAGCAGCTCCCGGGGTAGCGGGAGGGCTCCTTCCGACAATGAGCAGTTCTTC
TRBJ2-3,few,TRBV2,TRBD1,CASRPGQGTDTQYF,TGTGCCAGCAGACCAGGACAGGGCACAGATACGCAGTATTTT
TRBJ1-1,-,TRBV27,TRBD1,CASRGTGKNTEAFF,TGTGCCAGCAGAGGGACAGGGAAGAACACTGAAGCTTTCTTT
TRBJ1-1,-,TRBV27,-,CASSSYSRDILGEAFF,TGTGCCAGCAGTTCATATTCCCGAGACATTCTCGGTGAAGCTTTCTTT
TRBJ2-7,-,TRBV29-1,TRBD1,CSVEGDRGREQYF,TGCAGCGTTGAAGGGGACAGGGGGCGCGAGCAGTACTTC
TRBJ1-1,few,TRBV6-5,-,CASSPPGAGLGAFF,TGTGCCAGCAGCCCCCCGGGTGCAGGCCTCGGAGCTTTCTTT
TRBJ2-6,-,TRBV19,-,CASKTAAGANVLTF,TGTGCCAGTAAAACTGCTGCCGGGGCCAACGTCCTGACTTTC
TRBJ1-5,-,TRBV27,-,CASRPNTGSQPQHF,TGTGCCAGCAGACCTAATACGGGAAGCCAGCCCCAGCATTTT
TRBJ1-2,-,TRBV30,-,CAWSVRPGMVYGYTF,TGTGCCTGGAGTGTACGGCCGGGAATGGTTTATGGCTACACCTTC
TRBJ1-2,-,TRBV5-4,-,CASTTRANYGYTF,TGTGCCAGCACTACACGAGCTAACTATGGCTACACCTTC
TRBJ2-5,few,TRBV18,-,CASSDQETQYF,TGTGCCAGCTCAGACCAAGAGACCCAGTACTTC